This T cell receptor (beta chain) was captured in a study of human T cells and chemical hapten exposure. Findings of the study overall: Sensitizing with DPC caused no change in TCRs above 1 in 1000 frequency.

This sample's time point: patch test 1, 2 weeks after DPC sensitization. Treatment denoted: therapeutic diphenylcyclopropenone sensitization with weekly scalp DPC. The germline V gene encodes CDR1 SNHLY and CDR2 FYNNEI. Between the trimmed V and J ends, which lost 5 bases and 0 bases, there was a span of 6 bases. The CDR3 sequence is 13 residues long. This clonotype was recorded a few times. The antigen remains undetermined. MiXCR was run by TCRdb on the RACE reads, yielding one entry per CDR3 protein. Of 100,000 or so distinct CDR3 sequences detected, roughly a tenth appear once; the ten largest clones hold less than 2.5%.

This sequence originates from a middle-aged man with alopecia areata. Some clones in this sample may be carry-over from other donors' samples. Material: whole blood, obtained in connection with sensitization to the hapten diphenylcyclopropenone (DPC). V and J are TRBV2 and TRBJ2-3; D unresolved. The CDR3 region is CASSRASTDTQYF. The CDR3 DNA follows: TGTGCCAGCAGTAGGGCTAGCACAGATACGCAGTATTTT.